This TCR beta chain was recorded in a study of PD-1 blockade in classical Hodgkin lymphoma. Overall study results and limits: Newly diagnosed patients reportedly trailed healthy donors in baseline TCR diversity. Still unresolved is the cause of the repertoire differences, which may be disease activity or prior therapy. CD4+ TCR diversity climbed significantly by C4D1, unlike CD8+ TCR diversity.

The CDR3 extends over 15 amino acids. V was cut by 5 bases and J by 3 bases, with 16 bases left in between. Germline V gives CDR1 SGHVS, CDR2 FNYEAQ. Sample time point: cycle 4 day 1 (C4D1), after 5 to 7 weeks of nivolumab. Relapse after autologous stem cell transplantation occurred in every patient, and brentuximab vedotin exposure varied. In its sample, this clone was seen a few times. Its antigen remains unknown. The assay was immunoSEQ multiplex PCR, and TCRdb's table has in-frame clones only and misses some. The table has 20,000 or so clones, around 84% seen once. This TCR derives from a human donor with classical Hodgkin lymphoma. The chain recombines TRBV7-6 with TRBJ1-2; no definite D call. The sample was peripheral blood mononuclear cells (PBMCs), taken before the fourth cycle of nivolumab. The DNA for the CDR3 is TGTGCCAGCAGCCCTAGAGACATCCAGTACTATGGCTACACCTTC. It translates to CASSPRDIQYYGYTF.